This TCR beta chain was profiled in a study of T cells after yellow fever vaccination. Findings and caveats of the study: Overlap between CD4 and CD8 compartments was detected for a small share of clonotypes. The secondary response was weaker, and its peak arrived faster, on day 5 versus 15. After the booster, 95% to 98% of CD4 and about nine tenths of CD8 primary-response clones were re-detected.

J gave up 3 bases and V 6 bases, and 3 bases lay outside the gene matches. CDR1 is SQVTM, CDR2 ANQGSEA, per germline. CDR3 length equals 13 residues. Generation of TCR cDNA used 5'RACE template switching (which added a universal primer site and UMIs). MiXCR was run by TCRdb on the 5' RACE reads, yielding one entry per CDR3 protein. In the table there are about 430,000 distinct CDR3 sequences, 18% of which are singletons. About this clonotype: Its antigen is unknown.

The rearrangement joins TRBV29-1 to TRBJ2-3, with TRBD2 matching 10 bases. This specimen was PBMCs, taken before the yellow fever booster vaccination. The receptor comes from a man aged 18 to 29 who received the YFV17D yellow fever vaccine. Here the CDR3 reads CSVKTSGTDTQYF. CDR3 DNA: TGCAGCGTAAAGACTAGCGGGACAGATACGCAGTATTTT.